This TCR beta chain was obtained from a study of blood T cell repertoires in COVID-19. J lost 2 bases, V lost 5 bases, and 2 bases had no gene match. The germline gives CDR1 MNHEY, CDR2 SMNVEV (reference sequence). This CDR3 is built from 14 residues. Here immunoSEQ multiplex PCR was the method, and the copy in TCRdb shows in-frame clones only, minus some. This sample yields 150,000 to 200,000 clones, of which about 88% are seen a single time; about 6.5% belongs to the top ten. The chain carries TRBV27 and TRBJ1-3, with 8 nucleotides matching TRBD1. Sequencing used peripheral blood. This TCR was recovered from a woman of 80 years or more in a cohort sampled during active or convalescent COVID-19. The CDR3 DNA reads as TGTGCCAGCAGTACGACAGGGGCTGGAAACACCATATATTTT. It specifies CASSTTGAGNTIYF.